The source of this T cell receptor (beta chain) is a study of blood T cells in healthy people across ages. This clonotype was observed at least ten times. The authors ran a second PCR of 7 to 11 cycles using a sample-barcoded 5' primer and a J-beta primer mix. MiXCR was run by TCRdb on the 5' RACE reads, yielding one entry per CDR3 protein. The sample includes fewer than 950,000 distinct CDR3 sequences, around 34% of them seen just once. Trimming pared 6 bases from V and 1 base from J, leaving 10 bases between. CDR3 size: 12 residues. Germline V gene sequence: CDR1 SQVTM, CDR2 ANQGSEA. Material: blood. The chain combines TRBV29-1 with TRBJ2-7, with D tentatively TRBD1 (6 bases). The TCR sequence derives from a man aged 18 to 30 in good health. The CDR3 protein is CSVTTGSYEQYF. As DNA, the CDR3 is TGCAGCGTAACGACAGGATCCTACGAGCAGTACTTC.